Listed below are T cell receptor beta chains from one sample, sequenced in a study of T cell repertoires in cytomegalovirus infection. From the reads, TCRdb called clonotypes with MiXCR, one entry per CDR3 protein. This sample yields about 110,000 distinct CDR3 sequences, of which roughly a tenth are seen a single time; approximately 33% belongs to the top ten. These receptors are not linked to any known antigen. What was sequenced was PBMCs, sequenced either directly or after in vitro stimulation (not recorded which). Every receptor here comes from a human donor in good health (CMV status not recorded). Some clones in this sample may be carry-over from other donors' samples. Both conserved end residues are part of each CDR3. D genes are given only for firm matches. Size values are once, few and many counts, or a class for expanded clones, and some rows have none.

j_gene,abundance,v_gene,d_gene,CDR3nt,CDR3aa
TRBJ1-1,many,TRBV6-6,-,TGTGCCAGCAGCACTGAGGGCCCTGCATGGAACACTGAAGCTTTCTTT,CASSTEGPAWNTEAFF
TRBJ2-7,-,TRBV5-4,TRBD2,TGTGCCAGCAGCACTGGACTAGCGGGAGGCGAGCAGTACTTC,CASSTGLAGGEQYF
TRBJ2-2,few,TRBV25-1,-,TGTGCCAGCAGTGAATCCCATGGAGTGAACACCGGGGAGCTGTTTTTT,CASSESHGVNTGELFF
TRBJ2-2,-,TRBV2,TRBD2,TGTGCCAGCACGCCGACTAGCGGAACCACCGGGGAGCTGTTTTTT,CASTPTSGTTGELFF
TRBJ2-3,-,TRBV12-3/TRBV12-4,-,TGTGCCAGCAGACTTGGCGGGGGCCAGCCAGGTACGCAGTATTTT,CASRLGGGQPGTQYF
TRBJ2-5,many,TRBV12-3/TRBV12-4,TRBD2,TGTGCCAGCAGTTTCTCGGTAGGCGGGAGGGAGACCCAGTACTTC,CASSFSVGGRETQYF
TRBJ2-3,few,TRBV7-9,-,TGTGCCAGCACCCAAGGAACTCTCTCAGATACGCAGTATTTT,CASTQGTLSDTQYF
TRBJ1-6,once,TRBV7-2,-,TGTGCCAGCAGGCGTCTCTCCTATAATTCACCCCTCCACTTT,CASRRLSYNSPLHF
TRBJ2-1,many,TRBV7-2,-,TGTGCCAGCAGCTCGGAGATCTACAATGAGCAGTTCTTC,CASSSEIYNEQFF
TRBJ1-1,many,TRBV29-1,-,TGCAGCGTTCGCGAACCGGACGGAAAAGCTTTCTTT,CSVREPDGKAFF
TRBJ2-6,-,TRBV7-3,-,TGTGCCAGCAGCTCCCCTCTGGGGGGCTCTGGGGCCAACGTCCTGACTTTC,CASSSPLGGSGANVLTF
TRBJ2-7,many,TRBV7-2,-,TGTGCCAGCTGTACTAGCCTCTACTCCTACGAGCAGTACTTC,CASCTSLYSYEQYF
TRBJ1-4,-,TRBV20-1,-,TGCAGTGCTAGAGATATGGAGGGGTTGGCAACTAATGAAAAACTGTTTTTT,CSARDMEGLATNEKLFF
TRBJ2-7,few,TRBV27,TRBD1,TGTGCCAGCAGTTTATCTTGGACAGGGTTCTACGAGCAGTACTTC,CASSLSWTGFYEQYF
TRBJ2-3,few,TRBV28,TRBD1,TGTGCCAGCGAAATACAGGGGGCAGATACGCAGTATTTT,CASEIQGADTQYF
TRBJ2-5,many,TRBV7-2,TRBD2,TGTGCCAGCAGCCCGAACTTAGCGGGATTAGGGGAGACCCAGTACTTC,CASSPNLAGLGETQYF
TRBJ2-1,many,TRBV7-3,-,TGTGCCAGCAGCTTATCCAAAGCCCGGGTCGGCGCGGGGAATGAGCAGTTCTTC,CASSLSKARVGAGNEQFF
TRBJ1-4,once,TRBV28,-,TGTGCCAGCAGTTTGTCACAGGGTAATGAAAAACTGTTTTTT,CASSLSQGNEKLFF
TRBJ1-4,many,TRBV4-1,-,TGCGCCAGCACGCGAGAGGGCAGCGAAAAACTGTTTTTT,CASTREGSEKLFF
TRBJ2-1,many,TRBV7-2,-,TGTGCCAGCAGCTCACCCGGGCCTGCAGACAATGAGCAGTTCTTC,CASSSPGPADNEQFF
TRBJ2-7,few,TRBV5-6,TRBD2,TGTGCCAGCAGCCGGGAGGTCGAGCAGTACTTC,CASSREVEQYF
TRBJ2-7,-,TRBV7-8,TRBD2,TGTGCCAGCAGCCTCGGGGGGGGAGACAAATCGGGCCAGCAGTACTTC,CASSLGGGDKSGQQYF
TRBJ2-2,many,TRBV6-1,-,TGTGCCAGCACCATTGCAAACACCGGGGAGCTGTTTTTT,CASTIANTGELFF
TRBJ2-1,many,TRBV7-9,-,TGTGCCAGCAGCCGCTCCGGGACAACCAGGAGCTCCTACAATGAGCAGTTCTTC,CASSRSGTTRSSYNEQFF
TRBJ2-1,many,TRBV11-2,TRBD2,TGTGCCAGCAGCCCCACCCGCGATACTAGCGGGAGGGCCGGTGAGCAGTTCTTC,CASSPTRDTSGRAGEQFF
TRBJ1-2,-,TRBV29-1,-,TGCAGCGCGAGGGTAGGATATGGCTACACCTTC,CSARVGYGYTF
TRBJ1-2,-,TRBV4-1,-,TGCGCCAGCAGCCAGACCTATTCCAGGGCCCCGTACTTGTGG,CASSQTYSRAPYLW
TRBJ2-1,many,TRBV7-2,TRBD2,TGTGCCAGCATAGCGGGGATCTACAATGAGCAGTTCTTC,CASIAGIYNEQFF
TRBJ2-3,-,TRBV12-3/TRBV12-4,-,TGTGCCAGCAGTTTGAAAGAGGGAGGATCAGATACGCAGTATTTT,CASSLKEGGSDTQYF
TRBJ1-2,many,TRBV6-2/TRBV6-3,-,TGTGCCAGCAGTCCGGTTGGCAGTCCTTCGCCCGGCTACACCTTC,CASSPVGSPSPGYTF
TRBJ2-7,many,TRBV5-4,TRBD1,TGTGCCAGCAGCCACCCAGTAGGGACAGGGGGCTACGAGCAGTACTTC,CASSHPVGTGGYEQYF
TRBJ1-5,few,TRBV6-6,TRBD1,TGTGCCAGCAGTCGAACAGGGGGATCCAATCAGCCCCAGCATTTT,CASSRTGGSNQPQHF
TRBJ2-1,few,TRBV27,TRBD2,TGTGCCAGCAGGAGACGTTTGACTAGCGAGTACAATGAGCAGTTCTTC,CASRRRLTSEYNEQFF
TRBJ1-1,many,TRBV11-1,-,TGTGCCAGCAGCTTACGGGACCCCAACACTGAAGCTTTCTTT,CASSLRDPNTEAFF
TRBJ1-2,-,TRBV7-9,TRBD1,TGTGCCAGCAGCTTAGCGGGGGACAGGACCTATGGCTACACCTTC,CASSLAGDRTYGYTF
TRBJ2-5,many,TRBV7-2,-,TGTGCCAGCAGCTTAATTATCGGTACGGAGTGGGAGCGGCGTGGGACCCAGTACTTC,CASSLIIGTEWERRGTQYF
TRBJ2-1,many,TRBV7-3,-,TGTGCCAGCAGCTCAATGTCCAGCATCAATGAGCAGTTCTTC,CASSSMSSINEQFF
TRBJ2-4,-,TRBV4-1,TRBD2,TGCGCCAGCAGCCAAGTCGAAACTAGCGGGAGGGGATGGAACATTCAGTACTTC,CASSQVETSGRGWNIQYF
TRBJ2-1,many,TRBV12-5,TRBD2,TGTGCTAGTGGTTTGGTACTAGCGGGAGGGCCGATATTCTACAATGAGCAGTTCTTC,CASGLVLAGGPIFYNEQFF
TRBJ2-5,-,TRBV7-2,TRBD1,TGTGCCAGCAGAAGGGACAGGGTCCAAGAGACCCAGTACTTC,CASRRDRVQETQYF
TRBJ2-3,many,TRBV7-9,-,TGTGCCAGCAGCTTGGCCAGGGGTTCTTTCACAGATACGCAGTATTTT,CASSLARGSFTDTQYF
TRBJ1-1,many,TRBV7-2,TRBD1,TGTGCCAGCAGCCACCGGGACAGGGGATCTGAAGCTTTCTTT,CASSHRDRGSEAFF
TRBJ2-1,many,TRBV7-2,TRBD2,TGTGCCAGCAGCCTAGCTCTAGCGGGAATGAACTCCTACAATGAGCAGTTCTTC,CASSLALAGMNSYNEQFF
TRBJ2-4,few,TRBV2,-,TGTGCCAGCCGAGGGACTCTAGCCAAAAACATTCAGTACTTC,CASRGTLAKNIQYF
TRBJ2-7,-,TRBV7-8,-,TGTGCCAGCAGCCCCATTTCCAGCTCCTACGAGCAGTACTTC,CASSPISSSYEQYF
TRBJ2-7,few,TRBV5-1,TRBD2,TGCGCCAGCAGCTTGGATCTCCCTAGCGGAACTACCTACGAGCAGTACTTC,CASSLDLPSGTTYEQYF
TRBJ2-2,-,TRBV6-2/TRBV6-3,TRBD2,TGTGCCAGCACCGTGCCCCGATTTCGACTAGCGAAGAACACCGGGGAGCTGTTTTTT,CASTVPRFRLAKNTGELFF
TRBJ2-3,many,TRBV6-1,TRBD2,TGTGCCAGCAGCTGGGGACTAGCGGGAGGAGATACGCAGTATTTT,CASSWGLAGGDTQYF
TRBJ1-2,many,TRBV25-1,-,TGTGCCAGCAGTGACAGGGTTCTGAGCGGCTACACCTTC,CASSDRVLSGYTF
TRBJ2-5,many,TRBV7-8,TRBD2,TGTGCCAGCAGCACGGCGGGAGGGCCCTTTAGAGAGACCCAGTACTTC,CASSTAGGPFRETQYF
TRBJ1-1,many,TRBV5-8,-,TGTGCCAGCAGCCCCACCTATCCCTTGAACACTGAAGCTTTCTTT,CASSPTYPLNTEAFF
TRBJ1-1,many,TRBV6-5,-,TGTGCCAGCAGTTACCAGGGGACCACTGAAGCTTTCTTT,CASSYQGTTEAFF
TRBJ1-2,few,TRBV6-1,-,TGTGCCAGCACCAAAGCAGTTGGCTATGGCTACACCTTC,CASTKAVGYGYTF
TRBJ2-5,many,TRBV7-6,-,TGTGCCAGCAGCCGGGCCAACAGGGCGGTGATCTCCAAAGAGACCCAGTACTTC,CASSRANRAVISKETQYF
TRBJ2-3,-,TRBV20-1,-,TGCAGTGCTGGCGATAACCCGGGGTCCACAGATACGCAGTGTTTT,CSAGDNPGSTDTQCF